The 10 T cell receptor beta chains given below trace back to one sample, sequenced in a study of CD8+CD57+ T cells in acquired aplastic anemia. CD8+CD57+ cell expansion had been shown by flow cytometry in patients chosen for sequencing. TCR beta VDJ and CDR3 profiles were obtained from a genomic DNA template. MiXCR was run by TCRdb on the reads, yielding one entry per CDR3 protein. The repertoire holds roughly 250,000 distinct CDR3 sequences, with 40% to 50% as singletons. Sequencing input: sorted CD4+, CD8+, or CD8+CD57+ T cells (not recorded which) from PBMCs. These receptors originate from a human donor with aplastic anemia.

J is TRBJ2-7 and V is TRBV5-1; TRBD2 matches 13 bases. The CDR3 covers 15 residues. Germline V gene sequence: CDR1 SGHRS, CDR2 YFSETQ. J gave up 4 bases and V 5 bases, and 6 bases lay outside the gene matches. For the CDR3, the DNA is TGCGCCAGCAGACTCGGGACTAGCGGGGCATACGAGCAGTACGTC. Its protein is CASRLGTSGAYEQYV.

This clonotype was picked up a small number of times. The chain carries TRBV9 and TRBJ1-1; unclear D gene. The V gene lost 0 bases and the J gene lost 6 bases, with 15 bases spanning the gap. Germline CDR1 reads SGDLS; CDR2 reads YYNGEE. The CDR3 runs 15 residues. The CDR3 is CASSVDAVFGAEAFF. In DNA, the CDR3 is TGTGCCAGCAGCGTAGACGCGGTATTTGGGGCTGAAGCTTTCTTT.

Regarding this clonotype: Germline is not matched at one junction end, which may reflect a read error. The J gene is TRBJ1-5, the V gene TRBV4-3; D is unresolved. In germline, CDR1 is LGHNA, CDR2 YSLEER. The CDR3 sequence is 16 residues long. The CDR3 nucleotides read TGCGCCAGCAGCCAAGATATTTCAAGACTTAATCAGCCCCCGCATTTT. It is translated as CASSQDISRLNQPPHF.

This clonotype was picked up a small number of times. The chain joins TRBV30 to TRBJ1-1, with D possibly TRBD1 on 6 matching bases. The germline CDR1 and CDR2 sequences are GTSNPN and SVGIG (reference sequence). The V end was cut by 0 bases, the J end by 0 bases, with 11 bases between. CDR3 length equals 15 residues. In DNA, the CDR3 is TGTGCCTGGAGTGTATTACGGACAGTGAACACTGAAGCTTTCTTT. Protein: CAWSVLRTVNTEAFF.

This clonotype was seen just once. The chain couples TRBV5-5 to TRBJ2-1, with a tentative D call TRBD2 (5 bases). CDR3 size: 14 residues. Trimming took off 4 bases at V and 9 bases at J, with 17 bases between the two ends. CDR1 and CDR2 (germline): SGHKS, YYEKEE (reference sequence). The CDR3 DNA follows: TGTGCCAGCAGCCGACTCCGCGTTCGGGGTGAGCAGTTCTTC. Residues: CASSRLRVRGEQFF.

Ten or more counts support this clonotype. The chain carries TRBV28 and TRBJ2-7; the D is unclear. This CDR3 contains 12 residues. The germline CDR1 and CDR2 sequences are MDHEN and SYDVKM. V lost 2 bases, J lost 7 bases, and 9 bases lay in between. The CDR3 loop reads CASSLNPVEQYF. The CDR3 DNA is TGTGCCAGCAGTTTAAACCCAGTGGAGCAGTACTTC.

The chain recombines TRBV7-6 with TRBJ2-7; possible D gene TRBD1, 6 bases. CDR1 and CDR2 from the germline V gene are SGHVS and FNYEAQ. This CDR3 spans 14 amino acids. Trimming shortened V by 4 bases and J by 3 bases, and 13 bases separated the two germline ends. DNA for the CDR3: TGTGCCAGCAGCTACGAGACAGGAGACTACGAGCAGTACTTC. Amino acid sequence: CASSYETGDYEQYF. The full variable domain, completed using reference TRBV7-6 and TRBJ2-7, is GAGVSQSPRYKVTKRGQDVALRCDPISGHVSLYWYRQALGQGPEFLTYFNYEAQQDKSGLPNDRFSAERPEGSISTLTIQRTEQRDSAMYRCASSYETGDYEQYFGPGTRLTVT.

The CDR3 is CASSEALGTLNNSPLHF. CDR3 nucleotide sequence: TGTGCCAGCAGTGAAGCATTGGGGACACTGAATAATTCACCCCTCCACTTT. The V gene is TRBV6-1, the J gene TRBJ1-6; D may be TRBD1 (6 bases). In germline, CDR1 is MNHNS, CDR2 SASEGT. Trimming shortened V by 0 bases and J by 5 bases, and 14 bases separated the two germline ends. The CDR3 extends over 17 amino acids.

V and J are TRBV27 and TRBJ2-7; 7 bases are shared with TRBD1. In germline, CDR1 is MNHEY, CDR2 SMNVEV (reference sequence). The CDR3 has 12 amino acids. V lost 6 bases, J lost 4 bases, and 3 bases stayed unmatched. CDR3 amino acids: CASRTGTYEQYF. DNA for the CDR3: TGTGCCAGCAGGACAGGGACGTACGAGCAGTACTTC.

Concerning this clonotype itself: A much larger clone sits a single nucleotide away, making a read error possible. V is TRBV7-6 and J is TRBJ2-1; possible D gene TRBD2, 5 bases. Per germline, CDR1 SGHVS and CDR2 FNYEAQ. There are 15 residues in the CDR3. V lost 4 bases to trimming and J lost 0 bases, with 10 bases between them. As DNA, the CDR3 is TGTGCCAGCAGCTCCCCGGGGAGCTCCTACAATGAGCAGTTCTTC. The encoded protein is CASSSPGSSYNEQFF. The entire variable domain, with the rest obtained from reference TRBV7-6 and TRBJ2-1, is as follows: GAGVSQSPRYKVTKRGQDVALRCDPISGHVSLYWYRQALGQGPEFLTYFNYEAQQDKSGLPNDRFSAERPEGSISTLTIQRTEQRDSAMYRCASSSPGSSYNEQFFGPGTRLTVL.